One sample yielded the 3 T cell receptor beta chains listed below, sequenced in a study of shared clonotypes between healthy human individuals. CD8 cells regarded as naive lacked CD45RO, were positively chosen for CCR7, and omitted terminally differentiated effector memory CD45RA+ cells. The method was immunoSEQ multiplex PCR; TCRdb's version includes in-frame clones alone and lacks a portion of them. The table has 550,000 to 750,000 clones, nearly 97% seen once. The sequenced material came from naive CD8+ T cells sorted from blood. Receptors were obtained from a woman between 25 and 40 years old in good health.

CDR3 nucleotides: TGCAGCGTTGATCGCAGGGACAACCCGGGGACAGAGCAGTTCTTC. It encodes CSVDRRDNPGTEQFF. The V and J genes are TRBV29-1 and TRBJ2-1; the D gene is possibly TRBD1 (6 bases). The CDR3 sequence is 15 residues long. V lost 3 bases and J lost 10, with 22 bases in between. Germline-derived CDR1 and CDR2 are SQVTM and ANQGSEA.

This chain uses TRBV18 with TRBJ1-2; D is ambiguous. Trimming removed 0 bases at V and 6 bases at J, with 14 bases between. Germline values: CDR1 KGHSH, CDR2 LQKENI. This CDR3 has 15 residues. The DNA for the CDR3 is TGTGCCAGCTCACCACCGGACGGACCGAGGGATGGCTACACCTTC. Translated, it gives CASSPPDGPRDGYTF.

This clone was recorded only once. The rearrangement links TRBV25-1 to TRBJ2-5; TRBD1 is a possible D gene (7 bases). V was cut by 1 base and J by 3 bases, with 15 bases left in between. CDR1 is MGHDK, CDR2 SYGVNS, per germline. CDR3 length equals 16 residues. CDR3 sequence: CASSEFLEGAEETQYF. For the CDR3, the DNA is TGTGCCAGCAGTGAATTCCTGGAGGGGGCAGAAGAGACCCAGTACTTC.